What follows are 9 T cell receptor beta chains derived from one specimen sequenced in a study of control samples from healthy donors and cancer patients. Sequencing was performed with immunoSEQ multiplex PCR; in TCRdb, only in-frame clones are kept and a portion is missing. The data hold approximately 180,000 clones, with more than 90% observed a single time. The sample consisted of blood. All receptors derive from a woman aged 40 to 55 in good health.

The chain combines TRBV10-3 with TRBJ2-3, with 9 bases that match TRBD1. Trimming removed 6 bases from V and 4 bases from J; junction bases left unmatched: 2. This CDR3 is built from 13 residues. Germline CDR1 and CDR2: ENHRY and SYGVKD. CDR3 residues: CAIRDRGADTQYF. The CDR3 bases are TGTGCCATCAGGGACAGGGGCGCAGATACGCAGTATTTT.

The V gene is TRBV3-1 (or the pseudogene TRBV3-2), the J gene TRBJ2-7, with 11 bases that match TRBD2. The germline V gene has CDR1 LGHDT and CDR2 YNNKEL (reference sequence). J was trimmed by 11 bases and V by 3 bases; bases with no gene match: 6. The CDR3 sequence is 13 residues long. The CDR3 DNA sequence: TGTGCCAGCAGCCAGATACTAGCGGGGGCAGAGTACTTC. This sequence encodes CASSQILAGAEYF.

The sample holds one count of this clone. The same CDR3 arises from other DNA sequences in this sample as well. J is TRBJ1-1 and V is TRBV6-5; no definite D call. This CDR3 spans 13 amino acids. Looked up from germline, CDR1 is MNHEY and CDR2 is SVGAGI. Deletions cut 6 bases from V and 2 bases from J, with 10 bases between. The CDR3, as DNA: TGTGCCAGCAGCTTAGACGGAAACACTGAAGCTTTCTTT. Its translation: CASSLDGNTEAFF.

This rearrangement joins TRBV6-5 to TRBJ1-2; TRBD1 might be the D (6 bases). CDR3 length: 14 amino acids. Germline V gives CDR1 MNHEY, CDR2 SVGAGI. V was trimmed by 6 bases and J by 7 bases, leaving 18 bases between them. CDR3 in amino acids: CASSQGGRVSGYTF. CDR3 sequence (DNA): TGTGCCAGCAGCCAAGGGGGTAGGGTCTCTGGCTACACCTTC.

V gene TRBV19 combines with J gene TRBJ1-2; maybe TRBD1 (5 bases). Germline loops: CDR1 LNHDA, CDR2 SQIVND (reference sequence). V was cut by 10 bases and J by 5 bases, with 17 bases left in between. The CDR3 contains 13 residues. The CDR3 reads CATRRGASYGYTF. CDR3 DNA: TGTGCCACCCGGAGAGGGGCATCATATGGCTACACCTTC.

The chain joins TRBV27 to TRBJ2-7; D could derive from TRBD1 or TRBD2 (5 bases each). Germline values: CDR1 MNHEY, CDR2 SMNVEV (reference sequence). This CDR3 comprises 17 residues. Trimming left V 7 bases short and J 3 bases short, with 25 bases between. CDR3 nucleotides: TGTGCCAGCATACCCTCTTCGGGACCGCGAGGGATCTACGAGCAGTACTTC. It yields the protein CASIPSSGPRGIYEQYF.

This sequence joins TRBV4-1 and TRBJ2-7; 11 nucleotides agree with TRBD2. The V gene's germline CDR1 is MGHRA and CDR2 YSYEKL. The CDR3 is 15 residues long. The V and J ends lost 0 bases and 3 bases, in that order; junction bases with no gene match: 1. CDR3 in amino acids: CASSQETSGVYEQYF. CDR3 coding DNA: TGCGCCAGCAGCCAAGAGACTAGCGGGGTCTACGAGCAGTACTTC.

This chain uses TRBV12-3 or TRBV12-4 with TRBJ2-7; no clear D gene. The CDR3 loop spans 11 amino acids. V lost 3 bases, J lost 6 bases, and 6 bases lay in between. The CDR3 DNA reads as TGTGCCAGCAGTTTCGGCGGCGAGCAGTACTTC. Its translation: CASSFGGEQYF.

The CDR3 loop reads CASSLVSRGPKMNTEAFF. CDR3 coding DNA: TGTGCCAGCAGCTTGGTGTCCAGGGGGCCCAAAATGAACACTGAAGCTTTCTTT. The chain recombines TRBV5-4 with TRBJ1-1, with 8 bases matching TRBD1. The trim removed 0 bases at V and 0 bases at J, leaving 10 bases unmatched. CDR3 length: 18 amino acids. The germline gives CDR1 SGHNT, CDR2 YYREEE (reference sequence). The full variable domain, with the rest looked up from reference TRBV5-4 and TRBJ1-1, is ETGVTQSPTHLIKTRGQQVTLRCSSQSGHNTVSWYQQALGQGPQFIFQYYREEENGRGNFPPRFSGLQFPNYSSELNVNALELDDSALYLCASSLVSRGPKMNTEAFFGQGTRLTVV.